The sequence of this T cell receptor (beta chain) was determined in a study of T-cell reconstitution after alpha-beta-depleted transplantation in children. This clonotype was counted at least ten times. Its matching antigen is unknown. General study points: In patients about two months after transplant, alpha-beta T cells reportedly arose from several hundred expanded graft clones. For some patients, TCRbeta diversity was high at day 60 because of recipient T cells and thymic progenitors that survived.

The TCRbeta library incorporated unique molecular identifiers. One entry per CDR3 protein, called by TCRdb with MiXCR from the PCR reads. Of hundreds of thousands of distinct CDR3 sequences listed, under 9.5% are singletons. This clonotype was obtained from a male patient younger than 18 who had a stem cell transplant for acute lymphoblastic leukemia, so the T cells may come from the graft donor. The input for sequencing was PBMCs, mostly from graft donor cells, taken 180 days after TCRalphabeta/CD19-depleted stem cell transplant.

CDR3 in DNA: TGCGCCAGCAGACCTGACAGAGCAACTAATGAAAAACTGTTTTTT. This sequence encodes CASRPDRATNEKLFF. The chain employs TRBV4-3 and TRBJ1-4; possibly TRBD1 for D (5 bases). The CDR3 is 15 amino acids. Between the trimmed V and J ends, which lost 6 bases and 0 bases, there was a span of 11 bases. Germline V CDR1 and CDR2: LGHNA, YSLEER.